The 28 T cell receptor beta chains below come from one sample, sequenced in a study of cytomegalovirus exposure and HLA in healthy donors. The repertoire was sequenced with immunoSEQ multiplex PCR; TCRdb's copy has only in-frame clones and lacks some. The data hold around 70,000 clones, with roughly 94% observed a single time. The specimen was PBMCs. Receptor source: a man between 18 and 29 years old in good health and CMV-seropositive.

The chain combines TRBV18 with TRBJ2-1, with 7 bases identical to TRBD2. Germline loops: CDR1 KGHSH, CDR2 LQKENI. The CDR3 consists of 16 residues. With V trimmed by 6 bases and J by 4 bases, 12 bases remained unmatched. Written as DNA, the CDR3 is TGTGCCAGCTCTCCAACTAGCGCAAGGGGATACAATGAGCAGTTCTTC. This translates into CASSPTSARGYNEQFF.

The V gene is TRBV18, the J gene TRBJ2-5; D gene unclear. V lost 3 bases to trimming and J lost 3 bases, with 5 bases between them. The germline V gene has CDR1 KGHSH and CDR2 LQKENI. The CDR3 length is 12 residues. This CDR3 is CASSPREETQYF. The CDR3, as DNA: TGTGCCAGCTCACCGAGAGAAGAGACCCAGTACTTC. The variable domain in full, with the rest retrieved from reference TRBV18 and TRBJ2-5, is NAGVMQNPRHLVRRRGQEARLRCSPMKGHSHVYWYRQLPEEGLKFMVYLQKENIIDESGMPKERFSAEFPKEGPSILRIQQVVRGDSAAYFCASSPREETQYFGPGTRLLVL.

V usage is TRBV11-2 and J usage is TRBJ2-7, with D maybe TRBD2 (5 bases). In germline, CDR1 is SGHAT, CDR2 FQNNGV. Trimming cost V 3 bases and J 1 base, with 10 bases left between them. This CDR3 spans 14 amino acids. CDR3 DNA: TGTGCCAGCAGCTTGAGCCGGGGATCCTACGAGCAGTACTTC. Its translation is CASSLSRGSYEQYF.

The genes are TRBV29-1 and TRBJ2-7; 7 bases fit TRBD1. The V gene end was trimmed by 3 bases and the J gene end by 2 bases; junction bases not matched to a gene: 4. The CDR3 runs to 13 residues. Germline lookup yields CDR1 SQVTM and CDR2 ANQGSEA. DNA for the CDR3: TGCAGCGTTGAGGATGGGACAGCCTACGAGCAGTACTTC. It encodes CSVEDGTAYEQYF.

This clone has a single count. The chain is built from TRBV29-1 and TRBJ1-3; D is ambiguous. The germline CDR1 and CDR2 sequences are SQVTM and ANQGSEA. The CDR3 consists of 13 residues. Trimming took 0 bases from V and 0 from J, leaving 3 bases between them. CDR3 region: CSVEDISGNTIYF. The CDR3 nucleotides read TGCAGCGTTGAAGACATCTCTGGAAACACCATATATTTT.

The table lists this clone with a few counts. The chain combines TRBV28 with TRBJ2-7; tentatively, D is TRBD1 (6 bases). CDR3 size: 12 residues. The V and J ends lost 6 bases and 3 bases respectively, with 9 bases between them. CDR1 and CDR2 from the germline V gene are MDHEN and SYDVKM. CDR3 protein: CASRPQGYEQYF. CDR3 coding DNA: TGTGCCAGCAGACCACAGGGCTACGAGCAGTACTTC.

This chain uses TRBV4-1 with TRBJ2-7; D is ambiguous. V was clipped by 2 bases and J by 0 bases, with 11 bases between them. The CDR3 sequence is 15 residues long. Germline CDR1 reads MGHRA; CDR2 reads YSYEKL. CDR3 residues: CASSQSPLSSYEQYF. In DNA form, the CDR3 reads TGCGCCAGCAGCCAATCGCCCCTAAGCTCCTACGAGCAGTACTTC.

Written as DNA, the CDR3 is TGTGCCAGCAGCTTGGGGACAAAGGACGAGCAGTACTTC. Protein: CASSLGTKDEQYF. The rearrangement joins TRBV11-3 to TRBJ2-7; the D gene is possibly TRBD1 (6 bases). Trimming left V 3 bases short and J 5 bases short, with 11 bases between. CDR3 length equals 13 residues. The germline CDR1 and CDR2 sequences are SGHNT and YENEEA.

V is TRBV19 and J is TRBJ1-5; 10 nucleotides line up with TRBD1. Per the germline V gene, CDR1 is LNHDA and CDR2 is SQIVND (reference sequence). The CDR3 loop spans 16 amino acids. The V and J ends lost 9 bases and 0 bases, in that order; junction bases with no gene match: 8. This CDR3 is CASRDRGLYSNQPQHF. The CDR3 DNA sequence: TGTGCCAGCCGGGACAGGGGCCTATATAGCAATCAGCCCCAGCATTTT.

The chain links TRBV13 to TRBJ1-3, with no clear D. This CDR3 comprises 16 residues. Trimming pared 4 bases from V and 0 bases from J, leaving 13 bases between. Germline assignment: CDR1 PRHDT and CDR2 FYEKMQ (reference sequence). The CDR3 DNA follows: TGTGCCAGCAGCTCCGCCCCGACGGGCTCTGGAAACACCATATATTTT. It specifies CASSSAPTGSGNTIYF.

The gene calls are TRBV29-1 and TRBJ2-5; TRBD1 matches at 7 bases. The CDR3 spans 13 residues. The J segment lost 4 bases and the V segment lost 4 bases, leaving 6 bases of the junction unmatched. Germline assignment: CDR1 SQVTM and CDR2 ANQGSEA. This CDR3 is CSVGQGRRETQYF. The CDR3 coding sequence is TGCAGCGTTGGACAGGGTAGGAGAGAGACCCAGTACTTC.

V and J are TRBV28 and TRBJ2-7; 7 positions match TRBD1. Germline-derived CDR1 and CDR2 are MDHEN and SYDVKM. V shed 7 bases, J shed 3 bases, and the junction held 30 bases outside the gene matches. The CDR3 has 21 residues. CDR3 bases: TGTGCCAGCAAGCCCCACTTGACAGGGTTATTGACTACAGTCATGTTCTACGAGCAGTACTTC. Protein: CASKPHLTGLLTTVMFYEQYF.

The genes are TRBV14 and TRBJ2-7; D is possibly TRBD2 (6 bases). Germline V gene data show CDR1 as SGHDN and CDR2 as FVKESK. This CDR3 comprises 16 residues. Trimming removed 4 bases at V and 0 bases at J, with 16 bases between. CDR3 coding DNA: TGTGCCAGCAGCCTTTTTGGGGACTCTTACTCCTACGAGCAGTACTTC. The encoded protein is CASSLFGDSYSYEQYF. The complete variable domain, with remaining parts taken from reference TRBV14 and TRBJ2-7, reads EAGVTQFPSHSVIEKGQTVTLRCDPISGHDNLYWYRRVMGKEIKFLLHFVKESKQDESGMPNNRFLAERTGGTYSTLKVQPAELEDSGVYFCASSLFGDSYSYEQYFGPGTRLTVT.

The gene calls are TRBV5-1 and TRBJ1-1, with D possibly matching TRBD1 (6 bases). The CDR3 has 14 amino acids. V was pared by 7 bases and J by 5 bases, with 18 bases between. Germline V gene data show CDR1 as SGHRS and CDR2 as YFSETQ. CDR3 DNA: TGCGCCAGCTCCCCGGGGGGGCCGGGAACTGAAGCTTTCTTT. It yields the protein CASSPGGPGTEAFF.

This clone was counted once. The chain links TRBV5-1 to TRBJ2-3; TRBD2 matches 14 bases. CDR1 and CDR2 from the germline V gene are SGHRS and YFSETQ. The V gene end was trimmed by 0 bases and the J gene end by 7 bases; junction bases not matched to a gene: 10. CDR3 length: 18 residues. The CDR3 coding sequence is TGCGCCAGCAGCTTGGCCCCCGGGACTAGCGGGAGCCAGAATACGCAGTATTTT. This encodes CASSLAPGTSGSQNTQYF. Complete variable domain (other parts from reference TRBV5-1 and TRBJ2-3): KAGVTQTPRYLIKTRGQQVTLSCSPISGHRSVSWYQQTPGQGLQFLFEYFSETQRNKGNFPGRFSGRQFSNSRSEMNVSTLELGDSALYLCASSLAPGTSGSQNTQYFGPGTRLTVL.

The gene calls are TRBV10-3 and TRBJ1-5; the D gene is possibly TRBD1 (6 bases). Germline loops: CDR1 ENHRY, CDR2 SYGVKD. V dropped 6 bases and J dropped 4 bases, with 16 bases sitting between them. This CDR3 has 15 residues. The CDR3 here is CAIRGSGAENQPQHF. In DNA, the CDR3 is TGTGCCATCAGGGGGTCAGGGGCGGAAAATCAGCCCCAGCATTTT.

This clone appeared once. The CDR3 loop is CASSARTSVSYEQYF. The CDR3 DNA reads as TGTGCCAGCAGTGCTAGGACTAGCGTCTCCTACGAGCAGTACTTC. J is TRBJ2-7 and V is TRBV2, with 9 bases that match TRBD2. Germline lookup yields CDR1 SNHLY and CDR2 FYNNEI. V shed 4 bases and J 0 bases; nucleotides not matched to a gene: 4. CDR3 length equals 15 residues.

In DNA form, the CDR3 reads TGTGCCAGCAGTGACGAATTCCAGGTTAACACCGGGGAGCTGTTTTTT. Its protein is CASSDEFQVNTGELFF. V gene TRBV6-1 combines with J gene TRBJ2-2; no clear D gene. Trimming left V 3 bases short and J 2 bases short, with 13 bases between. Germline loops: CDR1 MNHNS, CDR2 SASEGT. This CDR3 comprises 16 residues.

The CDR3 here is CASSPTSRTAQETQYF. CDR3 nucleotides: TGTGCCAGTAGCCCCACCTCTCGGACAGCACAAGAGACCCAGTACTTC. This sequence joins TRBV19 and TRBJ2-5, with D possibly being TRBD1 (6 bases). In germline, CDR1 is LNHDA, CDR2 SQIVND (reference sequence). Trimming stripped 6 bases from V and 2 bases from J, with 19 bases between. This CDR3 spans 16 amino acids.

This rearrangement joins TRBV4-1 to TRBJ2-1; 12 nucleotides line up with TRBD2. With V trimmed by 2 bases and J by 10 bases, 12 bases remained unmatched. This CDR3 has 17 amino acids. Germline lookup yields CDR1 MGHRA and CDR2 YSYEKL. The CDR3 DNA reads as TGCGCCAGCAGCCAACCGCTAAGGACTAGCGGGATGAGGGAGCAGTTCTTC. Protein: CASSQPLRTSGMREQFF.

The V gene is TRBV6-5, the J gene TRBJ2-7; 8 bases match TRBD2. The germline V gene encodes CDR1 MNHEY and CDR2 SVGAGI. The ends lost 8 bases at V and 6 bases at J; junction bases unmatched: 12. The CDR3 covers 14 residues. CDR3 region: CASAVREGLGEQYF. For the CDR3, the DNA is TGTGCCAGCGCGGTCCGGGAGGGCCTTGGCGAGCAGTACTTC.

The chain joins TRBV7-2 to TRBJ1-5; 8 nucleotides agree with TRBD1. There are 14 residues in the CDR3. Losses at the gene ends were 6 bases for V and 5 bases for J; bases not matched to a gene: 6. Germline values: CDR1 SGHTA, CDR2 FQGNSA. The DNA for the CDR3 is TGTGCCAGCAGTCGACAGGGGATCTATCAGCCCCAGCATTTT. It is translated as CASSRQGIYQPQHF.

The chain links TRBV11-2 to TRBJ2-1; D gene uncertain. Germline assignment: CDR1 SGHAT and CDR2 FQNNGV. Deletions cut 1 base from V and 7 bases from J, with 5 bases between. The CDR3 consists of 12 residues. The CDR3 nucleotides are TGTGCCAGCAGCTTAGGTCAGAATGAGCAGTTCTTC. Translation gives CASSLGQNEQFF.

The chain recombines TRBV18 with TRBJ1-5; TRBD1 aligns across 7 bases. The CDR3 sequence is 17 residues long. CDR1 and CDR2 (germline): KGHSH, LQKENI. With 2 bases clipped from V and 3 bases from J, the junction kept 10 bases outside the gene matches. The CDR3 DNA sequence: TGTGCCAGCTCACCAGGGGACAGCCTACCCACCAATCAGCCCCAGCATTTT. Its translation: CASSPGDSLPTNQPQHF.

This clone has only one observation. The chain joins TRBV7-6 to TRBJ2-7, with 7 bases fitting TRBD1. CDR1 and CDR2 (germline): SGHVS, FNYEAQ. Trimming took 5 bases from V and 5 from J; bases not matched to a gene: 9. The CDR3 contains 14 residues. The CDR3 coding sequence is TGTGCCAGCAGCCTCATGACAGGGTTCGACGAGCAGTACTTC. Amino acid sequence: CASSLMTGFDEQYF.

The chain links TRBV5-1 to TRBJ2-7; perhaps TRBD2 as D (6 bases). Germline V gives CDR1 SGHRS, CDR2 YFSETQ. Trimming shortened V by 4 bases and J by 0 bases, and 8 bases separated the two germline ends. CDR3 length equals 13 residues. In nucleotides, the CDR3 is TGCGCCAGCAGCGCCGGGGGCTCCTACGAGCAGTACTTC. As protein: CASSAGGSYEQYF.

V usage is TRBV7-9 and J usage is TRBJ2-1; D is ambiguous. Trimming left V 2 bases short and J 6 bases short, with 5 bases between. This CDR3 is 12 amino acids long. Germline lookup yields CDR1 SEHNR and CDR2 FQNEAQ (reference sequence). The CDR3 DNA follows: TGTGCCAGCAGCTTAAGCACCAATGAGCAGTTCTTC. It specifies CASSLSTNEQFF.

The chain carries TRBV5-4 and TRBJ2-7, with 7 bases fitting TRBD1. The CDR3 has 14 residues. V lost 0 bases to trimming and J lost 5 bases; unmatched junction nucleotides: 5. CDR1 SGHNT and CDR2 YYREEE come from the germline V gene (reference sequence). CDR3 region: CASSLGDSPHEQYF. CDR3 coding DNA: TGTGCCAGCAGCTTGGGGGACAGCCCCCACGAGCAGTACTTC. Looking up the rest from reference TRBV5-4 and TRBJ2-7 gives the full variable domain: ETGVTQSPTHLIKTRGQQVTLRCSSQSGHNTVSWYQQALGQGPQFIFQYYREEENGRGNFPPRFSGLQFPNYSSELNVNALELDDSALYLCASSLGDSPHEQYFGPGTRLTVT.